This TCR beta chain appears in the sequencing data of a study of HIV-infected patients and healthy controls (dated by TCRdb to between 2013 and 2015). CDR1 and CDR2 (SQVTM, ANQGSEA) derive from the germline V gene. The CDR3 spans 16 residues, from the cysteine through the phenylalanine. Just CDR3 DNA is preserved here, 48 bases in frame from base 1. Trimming takes 0 bases from V and 5 bases from J, and the germline ends sit 19 bases apart. Libraries were prepared through 5' RACE. Sequencing relied on an Illumina MiSeq. TCRdb cleaned the public reads at Q25 with fastp, built clones with MiXCR and kept in-frame beta chains. Identical CDR3 protein sequences are pooled into one entry, listed with their most common genes and DNA. Across this sample there are roughly 20,000 distinct CDR3 sequences, with roughly 20% seen only once. The ten largest make up around a third of the sample. This clonotype occurred many times. Its antigen is not yet known. No qualities accompany the bases; no much larger clone lies one base away.

Specimen: CD8+ T cells from blood. The rearranged segments are TRBV29-1 and TRBJ2-5; TRBD1 is a possible D gene, resting on 5 matching bases. This receptor was identified in a human donor in good health. The CDR3 protein is CSVEDRVTQGVETQYF. The base sequence is TGCAGCGTTGAAGATAGGGTGACGCAGGGCGTGGAGACCCAGTACTTC.